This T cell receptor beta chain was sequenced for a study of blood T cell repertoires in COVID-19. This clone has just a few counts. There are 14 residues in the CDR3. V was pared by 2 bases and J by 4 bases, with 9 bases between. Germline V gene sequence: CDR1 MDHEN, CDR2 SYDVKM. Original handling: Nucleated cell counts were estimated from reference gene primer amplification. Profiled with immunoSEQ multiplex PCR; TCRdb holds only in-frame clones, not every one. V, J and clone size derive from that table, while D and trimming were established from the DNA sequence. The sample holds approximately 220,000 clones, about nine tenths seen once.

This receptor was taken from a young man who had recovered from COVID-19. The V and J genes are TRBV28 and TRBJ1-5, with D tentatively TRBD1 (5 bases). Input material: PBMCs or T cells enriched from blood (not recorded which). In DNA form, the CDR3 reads TGTGCCAGCAGTTTAACGGGGGGGAATCAGCCCCAGCATTTT. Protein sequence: CASSLTGGNQPQHF.